What follows are 20 T cell receptor beta chains derived from one specimen sequenced in a study of OX40 agonist ivuxolimab in advanced cancers. Clones were sequenced by immunoSEQ multiplex PCR, and TCRdb holds only the in-frame ones, with some missing. The sample lists fewer than 100,000 clones; more than 75% were seen once. The sequenced sample was CD4+ or CD8+ T cells sorted from blood, obtained in a trial of the OX40 agonist ivuxolimab. These receptor sequences come from an adult with an advanced solid tumor such as melanoma, head and neck, liver or kidney cancer.

The rearrangement joins TRBV5-4 to TRBJ2-4; D gene uncertain. This CDR3 has 14 amino acids. The germline V gene encodes CDR1 SGHNT and CDR2 YYREEE (reference sequence). Trimming left V 0 bases short and J 6 bases short, with 10 bases between. As DNA, the CDR3 is TGTGCCAGCAGCTTGGGGAGTGAGAGAAACATTCAGTACTTC. This gives the protein CASSLGSERNIQYF.

The chain recombines TRBV10-3 with TRBJ2-3; D is perhaps TRBD1 (7 bases). The length of the CDR3 is 15 residues. Looked up from germline, CDR1 is ENHRY and CDR2 is SYGVKD. The germline V and J ends were trimmed by 2 bases and 6 bases, with 15 bases remaining between them. Here the CDR3 reads CAISEESGGIDTQYF. In DNA, the CDR3 is TGTGCCATCAGTGAGGAGTCAGGGGGGATTGATACGCAGTATTTT.

As regards this clone: The sample has other DNA sequences that encode this CDR3 too. The genes are TRBV29-1 and TRBJ2-5; 7 nucleotides agree with TRBD2. With V trimmed by 6 bases and J by 5 bases, 3 bases remained unmatched. The CDR3 runs to 11 residues. CDR1 and CDR2 from the germline V gene are SQVTM and ANQGSEA. In nucleotides, the CDR3 is TGCAGCGTGGGGGGAGGGGAGACCCAGTACTTC. Translating it yields CSVGGGETQYF.

This chain joins TRBV19 and TRBJ2-1; no firm D call. CDR3 length: 14 amino acids. Trimming took off 0 bases at V and 7 bases at J, with 10 bases between the two ends. Germline V gene lookup returns CDR1 LNHDA and CDR2 SQIVND (reference sequence). This CDR3 reads CASSIDAFENEQFF. CDR3 DNA sequence: TGTGCCAGTAGTATAGATGCGTTCGAGAATGAGCAGTTCTTC.

This clone was recorded only once. The chain recombines TRBV9 with TRBJ1-2; D call uncertain. Trimming shortened V by 0 bases and J by 3 bases, and 9 bases separated the two germline ends. The CDR3 consists of 14 residues. Looked up from germline, CDR1 is SGDLS and CDR2 is YYNGEE. The CDR3 nucleotides read TGTGCCAGCAGCGTAGGAGGGAGCGACTATGGCTACACCTTC. Protein sequence: CASSVGGSDYGYTF. Drawing the rest from reference TRBV9 and TRBJ1-2, the complete variable domain is DSGVTQTPKHLITATGQRVTLRCSPRSGDLSVYWYQQSLDQGLQFLIQYYNGEERAKGNILERFSAQQFPDLHSELNLSSLELGDSALYFCASSVGGSDYGYTFGSGTRLTVV.

V is TRBV11-2 and J is TRBJ2-1; 7 nucleotides match TRBD2. J was trimmed by 5 bases and V by 5 bases; bases with no gene match: 6. CDR1 and CDR2 (germline): SGHAT, FQNNGV. CDR3 size: 14 residues. CDR3 DNA: TGTGCCAGCAGCCCCGCGAGCGGGAACAATGAGCAGTTCTTC. Translated, it gives CASSPASGNNEQFF.

This clone has a single count. V is TRBV19 and J is TRBJ1-1; 10 nucleotides align to TRBD1. V shed 7 bases, J shed 1 base, and the junction held 6 bases outside the gene matches. The CDR3 contains 15 residues. Germline V CDR1 and CDR2: LNHDA, SQIVND (reference sequence). The CDR3, as DNA: TGTGCCAGTAAGACGGACAGGGGGACGAACACTGAAGCTTTCTTT. It specifies CASKTDRGTNTEAFF.

This clone was observed once. The CDR3 is CAISEQSYEQYF. In nucleotides, the CDR3 is TGTGCCATCAGTGAGCAGTCCTACGAGCAGTACTTC. The chain carries TRBV10-3 and TRBJ2-7; D is undetermined. The germline V gene encodes CDR1 ENHRY and CDR2 SYGVKD. This CDR3 comprises 12 residues. Trimming stripped 2 bases from V and 1 base from J, with 3 bases between.

To note about this clone: An end of the junction does not agree with germline; a read error may underlie this. The chain couples TRBV7-6 to TRBJ2-1; TRBD2 agrees at 8 bases. The CDR3 is 14 amino acids. Per germline, CDR1 SGHVS and CDR2 FNYEAQ. The CDR3 region has the DNA TGTGCCAGCAGCATAGCGGGGTCGTACAATGAGCAGTTCTTC. This sequence encodes CASSIAGSYNEQFF.

V usage is TRBV29-1 and J usage is TRBJ2-5; a weak D match, TRBD2 (5 bases). V lost 3 bases and J lost 5, with 10 bases in between. Germline V gene data show CDR1 as SQVTM and CDR2 as ANQGSEA. The CDR3 runs to 12 residues. DNA for the CDR3: TGCAGCGTTGACGGGGTCCAGGAGACCCAGTACTTC. Protein: CSVDGVQETQYF.

The rearrangement joins TRBV7-8 to TRBJ1-1, with a possible D match to TRBD1 (6 bases). This CDR3 region has 13 residues. The ends were cut back, 5 bases at V and 1 base at J, with 8 bases in the middle. Per germline, CDR1 SGHVS and CDR2 FQNEAQ. The CDR3 region is CASSPQGNTEAFF. CDR3 in DNA: TGTGCCAGCAGCCCACAGGGGAACACTGAAGCTTTCTTT.

This chain joins TRBV28 and TRBJ1-2; D is ambiguous. There are 11 residues in the CDR3. Germline V lookup: CDR1 MDHEN, CDR2 SYDVKM. Trimming left V 7 bases short and J 2 bases short, with 5 bases between. The CDR3 bases are TGTGCCAGCATTGAGAACTATGGCTACACCTTC. Amino acids: CASIENYGYTF.

This chain uses TRBV29-1 with TRBJ1-1, with unresolved D. V was trimmed by 3 bases and J by 8 bases, leaving 13 bases between them. The germline V gene has CDR1 SQVTM and CDR2 ANQGSEA. CDR3 size: 12 residues. This CDR3 reads CSVDEMTTEAFF. In DNA form, the CDR3 reads TGCAGCGTTGATGAAATGACGACCGAAGCTTTCTTT.

The chain carries TRBV11-2 and TRBJ2-5; no clear D gene. The CDR3 has 13 amino acids. Between the trimmed V and J ends, which lost 1 base and 2 bases, there was a span of 5 bases. CDR1 is SGHAT, CDR2 FQNNGV, per germline. This chain's CDR3 is CASSLVNQETQYF. CDR3 coding DNA: TGTGCCAGCAGCTTAGTCAATCAAGAGACCCAGTACTTC.

The chain joins TRBV6-1 to TRBJ1-1; D gene unclear. Trimming took 5 bases from V and 1 from J, leaving 14 bases between them. CDR1 and CDR2 from the germline V gene are MNHNS and SASEGT. This CDR3 is built from 15 residues. This CDR3 reads CASSRLPVGNTEAFF. Here the CDR3 DNA reads TGTGCCAGCAGTCGCCTCCCGGTGGGGAACACTGAAGCTTTCTTT.

The rearrangement joins TRBV19 to TRBJ1-1, with D unresolved. Germline V gene lookup returns CDR1 LNHDA and CDR2 SQIVND (reference sequence). This CDR3 has 18 amino acids. Trimming pared 5 bases from V and 0 bases from J, leaving 22 bases between. CDR3 residues: CASSPGRASPTMNTEAFF. The CDR3 bases are TGTGCCAGTAGTCCGGGCCGGGCCAGCCCAACCATGAACACTGAAGCTTTCTTT. Full variable domain (missing parts from reference TRBV19 and TRBJ1-1): DGGITQSPKYLFRKEGQNVTLSCEQNLNHDAMYWYRQDPGQGLRLIYYSQIVNDFQKGDIAEGYSVSREKKESFPLTVTSAQKNPTAFYLCASSPGRASPTMNTEAFFGQGTRLTVV.

The V and J genes are TRBV4-1 and TRBJ2-5, with D perhaps given as TRBD1 or TRBD2 (6 bases each). In germline, CDR1 is MGHRA, CDR2 YSYEKL. V was cut by 6 bases and J by 0 bases, with 8 bases left in between. This CDR3 is built from 13 residues. The CDR3 coding sequence is TGCGCCAGCAGAGGGGGGTACCAAGAGACCCAGTACTTC. It encodes CASRGGYQETQYF.

This sequence joins TRBV6-1 and TRBJ2-5; 8 bases line up with TRBD2. Germline V lookup: CDR1 MNHNS, CDR2 SASEGT. V lost 6 bases and J lost 2; bases outside the gene matches: 8. The CDR3 totals 15 residues. The CDR3 coding sequence is TGTGCCAGCAGCTTAGCGGGACCTTTACAAGAGACCCAGTACTTC. Protein sequence: CASSLAGPLQETQYF.

V gene TRBV10-3 combines with J gene TRBJ2-1, with unresolved D. Germline CDR1 ENHRY, CDR2 SYGVKD. V lost 7 bases to trimming and J lost 5 bases, with 6 bases between them. The CDR3 sequence is 11 residues long. The DNA of the CDR3 is TGTGCCATCACAGCTAACAATGAGCAGTTCTTC. It translates to CAITANNEQFF.

J is TRBJ2-3 and V is TRBV7-3, with TRBD2 matching 14 bases. V gave up 4 bases and J gave up 4 bases; unmatched junction bases: 4. The CDR3 sequence is 16 residues long. CDR1 and CDR2 from the germline V gene are SGHTA and FQGTGA. Here the CDR3 reads CASSSKTSGGADTQYF. In nucleotides, the CDR3 is TGTGCCAGCAGCTCTAAGACTAGCGGGGGGGCAGATACGCAGTATTTT. Together with reference TRBV7-3 and TRBJ2-3, the CDR3 gives the full variable domain: GAGVSQTPSNKVTEKGKYVELRCDPISGHTALYWYRQSLGQGPEFLIYFQGTGAADDSGLPNDRFFAVRPEGSVSTLKIQRTERGDSAVYLCASSSKTSGGADTQYFGPGTRLTVL.